Below, 24 T cell receptor beta chains from the same sample are listed, as sequenced in a study of T cells after yellow fever vaccination. TCRdb reprocessed the 5' RACE reads with MiXCR, giving one entry per CDR3 protein. This repertoire shows around 320,000 distinct CDR3 sequences, roughly 10% found once; its top ten account for about 3.5%. Here the sequenced sample was CD4+ T cells sorted from PBMCs, taken 45 days after the yellow fever booster vaccination. Receptor source: a man aged 18 to 30 who received the YFV17D yellow fever vaccine.

The chain links TRBV6-2 or TRBV6-3 to TRBJ2-3; 8 bases are a match to TRBD2. With V trimmed by 2 bases and J by 4 bases, 5 bases remained unmatched. Germline loops: CDR1 MNHEY, CDR2 SVGEGT. CDR3 size: 15 residues. CDR3 sequence reads: CASSYGASGSDTQYF. CDR3 bases: TGTGCCAGCAGTTACGGGGCTAGCGGGTCAGATACGCAGTATTTT.

This clonotype was counted only a few times. The chain links TRBV2 to TRBJ1-2; D unresolved. This CDR3 region has 12 residues. Germline V gene lookup returns CDR1 SNHLY and CDR2 FYNNEI. Trimming left V 6 bases short and J 7 bases short, with 12 bases between. CDR3 coding DNA: TGTGCCAGCAGAACTAGTGGGGTTGGCTACACCTTC. Translated, it gives CASRTSGVGYTF.

V is TRBV7-2 and J is TRBJ2-5; D might be TRBD1 (7 bases). The V gene lost 1 base and the J gene lost 9 bases, with 15 bases spanning the gap. The CDR3 runs 14 residues. Germline V gives CDR1 SGHTA, CDR2 FQGNSA. The CDR3 loop reads CASSLDRGWEAQYF. The CDR3 DNA sequence: TGTGCCAGCAGCTTAGACAGGGGCTGGGAGGCCCAGTACTTC. The full variable domain, in which reference TRBV7-2 and TRBJ2-5 provide the parts outside the CDR3, is GAGVSQSPSNKVTEKGKDVELRCDPISGHTALYWYRQSLGQGLEFLIYFQGNSAPDKSGLPSDRFSAERTGGSVSTLTIQRTQQEDSAVYLCASSLDRGWEAQYFGPGTRLLVL.

In this sample, this clonotype turned up a few times. J is TRBJ1-2 and V is TRBV7-2; possibly TRBD1 for D (5 bases). This CDR3 region has 14 residues. The germline V gene has CDR1 SGHTA and CDR2 FQGNSA. The V end was cut by 8 bases, the J end by 0 bases, with 13 bases between. The CDR3 sequence is CASGVPGTNYGYTF. CDR3 DNA sequence: TGTGCCAGCGGGGTTCCAGGGACTAACTATGGCTACACCTTC. Based on the CDR3 plus reference TRBV7-2 and TRBJ1-2, the full variable domain is GAGVSQSPSNKVTEKGKDVELRCDPISGHTALYWYRQSLGQGLEFLIYFQGNSAPDKSGLPSDRFSAERTGGSVSTLTIQRTQQEDSAVYLCASGVPGTNYGYTFGSGTRLTVV.

This rearrangement joins TRBV12-3 or TRBV12-4 to TRBJ2-2; 8 nucleotides line up with TRBD2. The trim removed 5 bases at V and 4 bases at J, leaving 12 bases unmatched. CDR3 length equals 17 residues. The CDR3 region is CASSPLGGARVTGELFF. As DNA, the CDR3 is TGTGCCAGCAGTCCACTCGGGGGGGCTCGGGTCACCGGGGAGCTGTTTTTT.

The table lists this clonotype with many counts. The J gene is TRBJ2-5, the V gene TRBV4-1, with D maybe TRBD2 (6 bases). There are 15 residues in the CDR3. Germline CDR1 is MGHRA and CDR2 is YSYEKL. The ends were cut back, 3 bases at V and 13 bases at J, with 24 bases in the middle. The DNA of the CDR3 is TGCGCCAGCAGCCAGGATGCGGGACCGAGCTTTATTTTGTACTTC. Amino acid sequence: CASSQDAGPSFILYF.

The sample holds a few counts of this clonotype. The V call is TRBV12-3 or TRBV12-4, the J call TRBJ2-4; unclear D gene. The V gene lost 8 bases and the J gene lost 0 bases, with 14 bases spanning the gap. The CDR3 runs to 15 residues. The CDR3 DNA follows: TGTGCCAGCGGGTTAAGTGGGATAGCCAAAAACATTCAGTACTTC. Translation: CASGLSGIAKNIQYF.

The gene calls are TRBV10-3 and TRBJ1-6, with TRBD1 identical over 7 bases. Per the germline V gene, CDR1 is ENHRY and CDR2 is SYGVKD. After removal of 6 bases from V and 8 bases from J, the junction contained 4 bases not matched to a gene. The CDR3 spans 13 residues. CDR3 loop: CAIRPDRDSPLHF. CDR3 nucleotides: TGTGCCATCAGACCAGACAGGGATTCACCCCTCCACTTT.

The sample holds a few counts of this clonotype. This sequence joins TRBV12-3 or TRBV12-4 and TRBJ1-6, with no clear D. The CDR3 extends over 15 amino acids. V was clipped by 7 bases and J by 7 bases, with 17 bases between them. CDR3 in DNA: TGTGCCAGCACCCGCCGAGGCCTTTCGAATTCACCCCTCCACTTT. It translates to CASTRRGLSNSPLHF.

This clonotype has a handful of counts. The V gene is TRBV6-5, the J gene TRBJ2-5, with 7 bases identical to TRBD2. J lost 5 bases, V lost 4 bases, and 7 bases had no gene match. Per the germline V gene, CDR1 is MNHEY and CDR2 is SVGAGI. The CDR3 loop spans 14 amino acids. Written as DNA, the CDR3 is TGTGCCAGCAGTTCCCAGCGGGGCTTGGAGACCCAGTACTTC. Its translation: CASSSQRGLETQYF.

This clonotype was found a few times. V is TRBV12-3 or TRBV12-4 and J is TRBJ1-5, with 10 nucleotides matching TRBD1. Unmatched junction bases numbered 6, after V lost 7 bases and J lost 6 bases. The CDR3 runs 14 residues. The CDR3: CASTEGQGLQPQHF. CDR3 coding DNA: TGTGCCAGCACCGAGGGACAGGGGCTTCAGCCCCAGCATTTT.

This clonotype came up a few times. The CDR3 loop is CSARGAAGRTEAFF. As DNA, the CDR3 is TGCAGTGCTAGAGGGGCAGCTGGGCGCACTGAAGCTTTCTTT. J is TRBJ1-1 and V is TRBV20-1; D not resolved. The V gene's germline CDR1 is DFQATT and CDR2 SNEGSKA (reference sequence). The CDR3 loop spans 14 amino acids. Trimming removed 1 base at V and 4 bases at J, with 13 bases between.

The table lists this clonotype with many counts. The V gene is TRBV9, the J gene TRBJ2-7; D not resolved. The CDR3 length is 16 residues. Trimming removed 2 bases at V and 2 bases at J, with 17 bases between. Germline V gene data show CDR1 as SGDLS and CDR2 as YYNGEE. The CDR3 region has the DNA TGTGCCAGCAGCGTCGCCGGCGGTGGCGGTCCCTACGAGCAGTACTTC. This translates into CASSVAGGGGPYEQYF.

This clonotype occurred a few times. The chain carries TRBV18 and TRBJ1-2; D call uncertain. CDR1 and CDR2 (germline): KGHSH, LQKENI. The germline V and J ends were trimmed by 8 bases and 2 bases, with 18 bases remaining between them. The CDR3 runs to 15 residues. This CDR3 is CASHNSDTANYGYTF. Written as DNA, the CDR3 is TGTGCCAGCCACAACAGCGATACCGCCAACTATGGCTACACCTTC.

This clonotype has more than one count but fewer than ten. The V and J genes are TRBV6-5 and TRBJ2-3; 8 nucleotides agree with TRBD2. The CDR3 is made up of 15 amino acids. Germline V lookup: CDR1 MNHEY, CDR2 SVGAGI. Trimming took 5 bases from V and 2 from J; bases not matched to a gene: 6. Here the CDR3 DNA reads TGTGCCAGCAGTATGAGCGGGGGTTTCACAGATACGCAGTATTTT. This codes for CASSMSGGFTDTQYF.

This clonotype was counted at least ten times. The chain employs TRBV9 and TRBJ2-7; 11 bases match TRBD1. Germline V gene sequence: CDR1 SGDLS, CDR2 YYNGEE. This CDR3 comprises 16 residues. With V trimmed by 0 bases and J by 3 bases, 5 bases remained unmatched. The CDR3: CASSVAGGQGDYEQYF. CDR3 sequence (DNA): TGTGCCAGCAGCGTAGCTGGGGGACAGGGGGACTACGAGCAGTACTTC.

This clonotype came up a few times. The V call is TRBV5-1, the J call TRBJ2-1; 7 nucleotides match TRBD1. From germline, CDR1 is SGHRS and CDR2 YFSETQ. CDR3 length: 14 residues. The V segment lost 4 bases and the J segment 5 bases; nucleotides outside the gene matches: 6. The CDR3 nucleotides are TGCGCCAGCAGCGCAGGGGGTATGGACAATGAGCAGTTCTTC. Translation: CASSAGGMDNEQFF.

This clonotype appeared a few times. The chain combines TRBV7-9 with TRBJ2-1; the D gene is possibly TRBD1 (6 bases). The CDR3 length is 15 residues. V shed 6 bases and J shed 7 bases, with 19 bases lying between them. CDR1 SEHNR and CDR2 FQNEAQ come from the germline V gene (reference sequence). CDR3 sequence (DNA): TGTGCCAGCAGTCCACAGGGTGTGGCCCTTAATGAGCAGTTCTTC. As protein: CASSPQGVALNEQFF.

This sequence joins TRBV29-1 and TRBJ1-1, with TRBD1 as a possible D gene (6 bases). The length of the CDR3 is 15 residues. Looked up from germline, CDR1 is SQVTM and CDR2 is ANQGSEA. V was shortened by 6 bases and J by 4 bases, with 21 bases between the two germline ends. CDR3 sequence reads: CSVATPASQGTEAFF. The CDR3 coding sequence is TGCAGCGTCGCCACACCCGCTTCACAGGGCACTGAAGCTTTCTTT.

This clonotype occurred a few times. The rearrangement joins TRBV12-3 or TRBV12-4 to TRBJ2-7; tentative D call: TRBD2 (6 bases). The CDR3 extends over 13 amino acids. Deletions cut 2 bases from V and 7 bases from J, with 12 bases between. This CDR3 is CASSLRGIGEQYF. Here the CDR3 DNA reads TGTGCCAGCAGTTTACGGGGGATAGGGGAGCAGTACTTC.

This clonotype was picked up a small number of times. V and J are TRBV4-2 and TRBJ1-4; 9 bases are a match to TRBD1. Germline V gene data show CDR1 as LGHNA and CDR2 as YNFKEQ. The CDR3 totals 15 residues. The V gene end was trimmed by 0 bases and the J gene end by 10 bases; junction bases not matched to a gene: 6. CDR3 protein: CASSQDKGQGRKLFF. The DNA for the CDR3 is TGTGCCAGCAGCCAAGATAAGGGACAGGGAAGAAAACTGTTTTTT.

V gene TRBV20-1 combines with J gene TRBJ2-3, with TRBD2 as a possible D gene (5 bases). From germline, CDR1 is DFQATT and CDR2 SNEGSKA (reference sequence). Trimming took off 4 bases at V and 3 bases at J, with 8 bases between the two ends. This CDR3 contains 12 residues. Here the CDR3 DNA reads TGCAGTGCTAAACGGGGAACAGATACGCAGTATTTT. Encoded protein: CSAKRGTDTQYF.

This sequence joins TRBV6-6 and TRBJ1-1, with TRBD1 as a possible D gene (5 bases). The germline V and J ends were trimmed by 6 bases and 8 bases, with 10 bases remaining between them. Germline assignment: CDR1 MNHNY and CDR2 SVGAGI (reference sequence). The CDR3 totals 11 residues. CDR3 in DNA: TGTGCCAGCAGCCTACAGGACGAAGCTTTCTTT. Translation gives CASSLQDEAFF.

This clonotype occurred a few times. The rearrangement uses TRBV7-9 and TRBJ1-2, with D perhaps matching TRBD1 (5 bases). Deletions cut 2 bases from V and 0 bases from J, with 10 bases between. CDR3 length: 15 amino acids. In germline, CDR1 is SEHNR, CDR2 FQNEAQ (reference sequence). The DNA for the CDR3 is TGTGCCAGCAGCTTATTGTTAGGGGCTAACTATGGCTACACCTTC. Protein: CASSLLLGANYGYTF.